The 3 T cell receptor beta chains reported below all come from one sample, sequenced in a study of CD4 T cells in relation to SARS-CoV-2 and coronaviruses. Repertoires were generated with immunoSEQ multiplex PCR, while TCRdb's copy carries only in-frame clones and drops some. The sample has fewer than 20,000 clones; 70% to 85% are singletons. These receptors have no identified antigens. CD4+ T cells from unexposed donors were obtained before the COVID-19 pandemic (2011-2018). After around nine days of culture, CD4+ T cells were isolated. Sequencing was done on a sample of CD4+ T cells from PBMCs, cultured in vitro. Source of these receptors: a human donor in good health.

This chain uses TRBV28 with TRBJ1-1; TRBD1 is a possible D gene (5 bases). Trimming pared 4 bases from V and 7 bases from J, leaving 10 bases between. The CDR3 contains 12 residues. Germline lookup yields CDR1 MDHEN and CDR2 SYDVKM. The CDR3: CASSYYGGEAFF. In nucleotides, the CDR3 is TGTGCCAGCAGTTATTACGGGGGTGAAGCTTTCTTT.

The chain links TRBV7-8 to TRBJ1-2; 9 bases fit TRBD1. Germline V CDR1 and CDR2: SGHVS, FQNEAQ. Trimming cost V 2 bases and J 8 bases; bases outside gene matches: 12. This CDR3 has 16 residues. The CDR3 DNA follows: TGTGCCAGCAGCTTAAATCTTAGGGGACAGGGTTCAGGCTACACCTTC. Protein product: CASSLNLRGQGSGYTF.

This clone was found a few times. For the CDR3, the DNA is TGTGCCACCAGTGTGGGGCGGGAAGCTTTCTTT. It encodes CATSVGREAFF. The chain couples TRBV24-1 to TRBJ1-1, with a weak D call TRBD1 (5 bases). Germline CDR1 KGHDR, CDR2 SFDVKD. Trimming cost V 5 bases and J 8 bases, with 8 bases left between them. The CDR3 runs to 11 residues.